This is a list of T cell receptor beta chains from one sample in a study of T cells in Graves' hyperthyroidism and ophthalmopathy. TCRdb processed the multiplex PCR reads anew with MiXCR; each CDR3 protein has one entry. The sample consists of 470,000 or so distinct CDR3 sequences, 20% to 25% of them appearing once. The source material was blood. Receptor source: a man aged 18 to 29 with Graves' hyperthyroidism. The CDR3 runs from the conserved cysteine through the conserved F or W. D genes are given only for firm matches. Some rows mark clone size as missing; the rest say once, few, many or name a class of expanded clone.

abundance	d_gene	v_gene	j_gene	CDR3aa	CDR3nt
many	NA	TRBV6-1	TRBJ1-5	CASSEARQPQHF	TGTGCCAGCAGTGAAGCAAGGCAGCCCCAGCATTTT
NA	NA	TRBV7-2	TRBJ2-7	CASSLMRGTSYEQYF	TGTGCCAGCAGCTTGATGCGGGGAACCTCCTACGAGCAGTACTTC
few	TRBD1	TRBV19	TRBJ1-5	CASRVQGALQPQHF	TGTGCCAGTAGGGTTCAGGGGGCGCTTCAGCCCCAGCATTTT
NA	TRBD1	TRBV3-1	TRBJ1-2	CASSQVTGGTANYGYTF	TGTGCCAGCAGCCAAGTGACAGGGGGAACGGCTAACTATGGCTACACCTTC
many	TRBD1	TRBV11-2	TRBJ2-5	CASTQGEYQETQYF	TGTGCCAGCACCCAGGGGGAGTACCAAGAGACCCAGTACTTC
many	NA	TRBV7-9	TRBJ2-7	CASSRRRNSSYEQYF	TGTGCCAGCTCCCGCCGTCGGAACAGCTCCTACGAGCAGTACTTC
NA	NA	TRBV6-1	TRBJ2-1	CASRGRIREIGEQFF	TGTGCCAGCAGGGGTAGAATAAGGGAAATCGGTGAGCAGTTCTTC
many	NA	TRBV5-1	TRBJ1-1	CASRGDMNTEAFF	TGCGCCAGCAGAGGGGACATGAACACTGAAGCTTTCTTT
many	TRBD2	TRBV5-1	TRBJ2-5	CASSWATSGAETQYF	TGCGCCAGCAGCTGGGCGACTAGCGGGGCAGAGACCCAGTACTTC
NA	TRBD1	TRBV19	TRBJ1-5	CASSMTGANQPQHF	TGTGCCAGTAGTATGACAGGGGCCAATCAGCCCCAGCATTTT
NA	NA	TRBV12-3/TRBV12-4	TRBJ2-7	CASSLRLPNEQYF	TGTGCCAGCAGTTTACGTCTACCGAACGAGCAGTACTTC
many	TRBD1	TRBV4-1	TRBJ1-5	CASSQGGTDYSNQPQHF	TGCGCCAGCAGCCAAGGCGGGACAGACTATAGCAATCAGCCCCAGCATTTT
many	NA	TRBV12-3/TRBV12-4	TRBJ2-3	CASSLGTRRGLDTQYF	TGTGCCAGCAGTTTGGGGACCCGCCGCGGCTTGGATACGCAGTATTTT
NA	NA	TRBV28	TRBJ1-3	CASSLRVNSGNTIYF	TGTGCCAGCAGCTTAAGGGTTAACTCTGGAAACACCATATATTTT
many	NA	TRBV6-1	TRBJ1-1	CASSVTQVLGNTEAFF	TGTGCCAGCAGTGTCACACAGGTCCTGGGGAACACTGAAGCTTTCTTT